The 4 T cell receptor beta chains in this list originate from one sample, sequenced in a study of human T cells and chemical hapten exposure. From the RACE reads, TCRdb called clonotypes with MiXCR, one entry per CDR3 protein. Of some 49,000 distinct CDR3 sequences listed, approximately 9.1% are singletons. The time point here: patch test 1, 2 weeks after DPC sensitization. The treatment was: therapeutic diphenylcyclopropenone sensitization with weekly scalp DPC. The input for sequencing was whole blood, taken in connection with sensitization to the hapten diphenylcyclopropenone (DPC). Receptor source: a woman aged 50 to 65 with alopecia areata. Some clones in this sample may be carry-over from other donors' samples.

The chain recombines TRBV14 with TRBJ2-1; D possibly corresponds to TRBD1 (8 bases). Germline CDR1 and CDR2: SGHDN and FVKESK. V was trimmed by 4 bases and J by 3 bases, leaving 13 bases between them. This CDR3 is 15 amino acids long. In DNA form, the CDR3 reads TGTGCCAGCAGCCCACAGGGGGGGTACTACAATGAGCAGTTCTTC. The encoded protein is CASSPQGGYYNEQFF.

This clonotype occurred many times. The J gene is TRBJ2-2, the V gene TRBV14, with 12 bases identical to TRBD2. The ends lost 2 bases at V and 5 bases at J; junction bases unmatched: 15. Germline CDR1 SGHDN, CDR2 FVKESK. The CDR3 spans 20 residues. Here the CDR3 reads CASSQTASGRALVWTGELFF. Here the CDR3 DNA reads TGTGCCAGCAGCCAAACTGCTAGCGGGAGGGCCTTGGTCTGGACCGGGGAGCTGTTTTTT.

This clonotype was found many times. V gene TRBV3-1 combines with J gene TRBJ2-4; a weak D match, TRBD1 (6 bases). This CDR3 contains 17 residues. Germline lookup yields CDR1 LGHDT and CDR2 YNNKEL (reference sequence). V was clipped by 0 bases and J by 1 base, with 13 bases between them. The CDR3 region is CASSQEPRGMAKNIQYF. The CDR3 region has the DNA TGTGCCAGCAGCCAAGAGCCCAGGGGTATGGCCAAAAACATTCAGTACTTC. Based on the CDR3 plus reference TRBV3-1 and TRBJ2-4, the full variable domain is DTAVSQTPKYLVTQMGNDKSIKCEQNLGHDTMYWYKQDSKKFLKIMFSYNNKELIINETVPNRFSPKSPDKAHLNLHINSLELGDSAVYFCASSQEPRGMAKNIQYFGAGTRLSVL.

The chain employs TRBV5-5 and TRBJ2-1; the match to TRBD2 covers 8 bases. Germline V gene data show CDR1 as SGHKS and CDR2 as YYEKEE (reference sequence). The CDR3 spans 15 residues. Unmatched junction bases numbered 10, after V lost 2 bases and J lost 9 bases. The CDR3 is CASSLSGSPSREQFF. In DNA, the CDR3 is TGTGCCAGCAGCTTAAGCGGGAGCCCAAGTCGTGAGCAGTTCTTC.